This is a list of T cell receptor beta chains from one sample in a study of T cell changes during pregnancy in multiple sclerosis. Sequencing used immunoSEQ multiplex PCR; TCRdb keeps in-frame clones, though not all of them. Of 75,000 to 90,000 clones in the sample, around 90% are singletons; the top ten hold approximately 3.3%. Sequenced material: PBMCs, taken in the first trimester of pregnancy. The receptors here all came from a female donor in good health, serving as a control in a pregnancy study. Some clones in this sample may be carry-over from other donors' samples. CDR3s include the opening cysteine and the closing phenylalanine or tryptophan. The order of the fields is CDR3 DNA, CDR3 protein, D gene, clone size, J gene, V gene. The D gene is left open where the match is weak. Size values are once, few and many counts, or a class for expanded clones, and some rows have none.

cdr3_nt: TGTGCCAGCAGCCGGGAGACGGAGAATCAGCCCCAGCATTTT; cdr3_aa: CASSRETENQPQHF; d_call: .; clone_size: few; j_call: TRBJ1-5; v_call: TRBV7-9
cdr3_nt: TGTGCCAGTAGCGGTTCCCTGAACACCGGGGAGCTGTTTTTT; cdr3_aa: CASSGSLNTGELFF; d_call: .; clone_size: .; j_call: TRBJ2-2; v_call: TRBV19
cdr3_nt: TGTGCCAGCAGCTACAACGACTGGTATAGCTCCTACGAGCAGTACTTC; cdr3_aa: CASSYNDWYSSYEQYF; d_call: .; clone_size: .; j_call: TRBJ2-7; v_call: TRBV7-9
cdr3_nt: TGTGCCAGCAGCACCGGGACTAGCGCCTCCTACAATGAGCAGTTCTTC; cdr3_aa: CASSTGTSASYNEQFF; d_call: TRBD2; clone_size: .; j_call: TRBJ2-1; v_call: TRBV5-6
cdr3_nt: TGTGCCATCAGTGACGGCGGGGATAGCTCCTACGAGCAGTACTTC; cdr3_aa: CAISDGGDSSYEQYF; d_call: .; clone_size: .; j_call: TRBJ2-7; v_call: TRBV10-3
cdr3_nt: TGTGCCAGCAGTCGTAGCGGAGGCGGGGAGCTGTTTTTT; cdr3_aa: CASSRSGGGELFF; d_call: .; clone_size: .; j_call: TRBJ2-2; v_call: TRBV7-3
cdr3_nt: TGTGCCAGCAGTGACGGGACTAGCGGGGGCACAGATACGCAGTATTTT; cdr3_aa: CASSDGTSGGTDTQYF; d_call: TRBD2; clone_size: .; j_call: TRBJ2-3; v_call: TRBV6-4
cdr3_nt: TGTGCCAGCAGAGCAGACAGGGAGTACAATGAGCAGTTCTTC; cdr3_aa: CASRADREYNEQFF; d_call: TRBD1; clone_size: .; j_call: TRBJ2-1; v_call: TRBV6-5
cdr3_nt: TGTGCCAGCAGCCAGGAGGTTAACTATGGCTACACCTTC; cdr3_aa: CASSQEVNYGYTF; d_call: .; clone_size: .; j_call: TRBJ1-2; v_call: TRBV14
cdr3_nt: TGTGCCAGCAGCGCGGTACGGGCAACTAATGAAAAACTGTTTTTT; cdr3_aa: CASSAVRATNEKLFF; d_call: .; clone_size: .; j_call: TRBJ1-4; v_call: TRBV7-6
cdr3_nt: TGTGCCAGCAGTCCAGGACAGGAAGAGACCCAGTACTTC; cdr3_aa: CASSPGQEETQYF; d_call: TRBD1; clone_size: .; j_call: TRBJ2-5; v_call: TRBV28
cdr3_nt: TGCGCCAGCAGCCAGAAACTAGCGGGGGTTTTT; cdr3_aa: CASSQKLAGVF; d_call: TRBD2; clone_size: .; j_call: TRBJ2-3; v_call: TRBV4-1
cdr3_nt: TGTGCCAGCAGCCAAGATTCTACGATATATCAGCCCCAGCATTTT; cdr3_aa: CASSQDSTIYQPQHF; d_call: .; clone_size: .; j_call: TRBJ1-5; v_call: TRBV4-2
cdr3_nt: TGTGCCAGCAGCTTAGTAGGAGGGGGCGATCAGCCCCAGCATTTT; cdr3_aa: CASSLVGGGDQPQHF; d_call: TRBD1; clone_size: .; j_call: TRBJ1-5; v_call: TRBV7-8
cdr3_nt: TGTGCCAGCAGCTCCTACAGGGGTGGTGCTTTCTTT; cdr3_aa: CASSSYRGGAFF; d_call: TRBD1; clone_size: .; j_call: TRBJ1-1; v_call: TRBV7-9
cdr3_nt: TGTGCCAGCTCACCACTGACAGGGCCGAGGATTTCCGAGCAGTACTTC; cdr3_aa: CASSPLTGPRISEQYF; d_call: TRBD1; clone_size: .; j_call: TRBJ2-7; v_call: TRBV18
cdr3_nt: TGTGCCAGCAGCTTAAGGACAGGGGGTTTCCAAGAGACCCAGTACTTC; cdr3_aa: CASSLRTGGFQETQYF; d_call: TRBD1; clone_size: .; j_call: TRBJ2-5; v_call: TRBV7-2
cdr3_nt: TGTGCCAGCAGCTTGATGGGGGGGGACCTGGAGACCCAGTACTTC; cdr3_aa: CASSLMGGDLETQYF; d_call: TRBD2; clone_size: .; j_call: TRBJ2-5; v_call: TRBV5-6
cdr3_nt: TGCAGCGTTGCGACAGGTGGAAACTATGGCTACACCTTC; cdr3_aa: CSVATGGNYGYTF; d_call: .; clone_size: .; j_call: TRBJ1-2; v_call: TRBV29-1
cdr3_nt: TGCGCCAGCAGCTTGGGGGACTCGGTGACTGAAGCTTTCTTT; cdr3_aa: CASSLGDSVTEAFF; d_call: .; clone_size: .; j_call: TRBJ1-1; v_call: TRBV5-1
cdr3_nt: TGTGCCAGCAGTGACCTGGAGCGGGGGGGCACAGATACGCAGTATTTT; cdr3_aa: CASSDLERGGTDTQYF; d_call: TRBD2; clone_size: .; j_call: TRBJ2-3; v_call: TRBV28
cdr3_nt: TGTGCCAGCAGCACGGACAGGGTCACTACAACTAATGAAAAACTGTTTTTT; cdr3_aa: CASSTDRVTTTNEKLFF; d_call: TRBD1; clone_size: .; j_call: TRBJ1-4; v_call: TRBV28
cdr3_nt: TGTGCCAGCGGCCAAGAATTGAACACTGAAGCTTTCTTT; cdr3_aa: CASGQELNTEAFF; d_call: .; clone_size: .; j_call: TRBJ1-1; v_call: TRBV5-4
cdr3_nt: TGTGCCAGCAAACAGGGGACCTACGAGCAGTACTTC; cdr3_aa: CASKQGTYEQYF; d_call: TRBD1; clone_size: .; j_call: TRBJ2-7; v_call: TRBV28
cdr3_nt: TGTGCCAGCAGACGCCCGGGACAGGGGTTAGGCGAGCAGTACTTC; cdr3_aa: CASRRPGQGLGEQYF; d_call: TRBD1; clone_size: once; j_call: TRBJ2-7; v_call: TRBV11-2
cdr3_nt: TGTGCCAGTAGTCCTTATAACCTACAGGGCCCCGGGGAGCTGTTTTTT; cdr3_aa: CASSPYNLQGPGELFF; d_call: .; clone_size: .; j_call: TRBJ2-2; v_call: TRBV19
cdr3_nt: TGTGCCAGCAGCTTAGAGCGGGTCCCCAGCATTCAGTACTTC; cdr3_aa: CASSLERVPSIQYF; d_call: .; clone_size: .; j_call: TRBJ2-4; v_call: TRBV7-6
cdr3_nt: TGTGCCAGCACCGTAGAGGGCGATGAGCAGTTCTTC; cdr3_aa: CASTVEGDEQFF; d_call: .; clone_size: .; j_call: TRBJ2-1; v_call: TRBV28
cdr3_nt: TGTGCCAGCAGGCTAGGGGACTACGAGCAGTACTTC; cdr3_aa: CASRLGDYEQYF; d_call: .; clone_size: once; j_call: TRBJ2-7; v_call: TRBV6-5
cdr3_nt: TGCGCCAGCAGCCAAGAGGGACTGGAGACCTACGAGCAGTACTTC; cdr3_aa: CASSQEGLETYEQYF; d_call: .; clone_size: .; j_call: TRBJ2-7; v_call: TRBV4-3
cdr3_nt: TGCGCCAGCAGTGAGGACAGGGTAGTAACTGAAGCTTTCTTT; cdr3_aa: CASSEDRVVTEAFF; d_call: TRBD1; clone_size: .; j_call: TRBJ1-1; v_call: TRBV10-2
cdr3_nt: TGCGCCAGCAGCTTGGAGGTCGGGTCTGGCGTTGAAGCTTTCTTT; cdr3_aa: CASSLEVGSGVEAFF; d_call: .; clone_size: .; j_call: TRBJ1-1; v_call: TRBV5-1
cdr3_nt: TGCGCCAGCAGCCAAGTCCAGGGCCGTGTTAATTCACCCCTCCACTTT; cdr3_aa: CASSQVQGRVNSPLHF; d_call: .; clone_size: .; j_call: TRBJ1-6; v_call: TRBV4-1
cdr3_nt: TGCGCCAGCAGCCAAGTTCCAGGGGGCACCTACAATGAGCAGTTCTTC; cdr3_aa: CASSQVPGGTYNEQFF; d_call: TRBD1; clone_size: .; j_call: TRBJ2-1; v_call: TRBV4-3
cdr3_nt: TGTGCCAGCAGACCGGGACTAGCGTCGGGGCAGTACTTC; cdr3_aa: CASRPGLASGQYF; d_call: TRBD2; clone_size: .; j_call: TRBJ2-7; v_call: TRBV2